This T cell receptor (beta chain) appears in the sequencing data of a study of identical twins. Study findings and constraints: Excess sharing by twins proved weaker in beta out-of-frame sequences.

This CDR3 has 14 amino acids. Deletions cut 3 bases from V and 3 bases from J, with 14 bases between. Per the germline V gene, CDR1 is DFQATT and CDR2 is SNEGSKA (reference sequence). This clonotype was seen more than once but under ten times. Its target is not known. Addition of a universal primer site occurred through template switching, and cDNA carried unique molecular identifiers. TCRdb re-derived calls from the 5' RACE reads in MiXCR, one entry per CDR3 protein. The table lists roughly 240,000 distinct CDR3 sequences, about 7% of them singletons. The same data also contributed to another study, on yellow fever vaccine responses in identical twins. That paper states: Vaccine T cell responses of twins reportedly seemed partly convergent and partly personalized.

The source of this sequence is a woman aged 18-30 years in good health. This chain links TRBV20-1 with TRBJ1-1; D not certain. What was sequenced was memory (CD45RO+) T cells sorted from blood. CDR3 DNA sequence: TGCAGTGCTAGGGTGACGGCGGGGTACACTGAAGCTTTCTTT. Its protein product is CSARVTAGYTEAFF.